Detailed here is one TCR beta chain. As yet, its antigen is unknown. The CDR3 spans 15 residues. V dropped 6 bases and J dropped 1; count of bases not matched to a gene: 4. From germline, CDR1 is SGHVS and CDR2 FNYEAQ. This entry is derived from a study of T cell responses to AZD1222 COVID-19 vaccine. Some clones are missing from TCRdb's copy, which holds only in-frame ones; the method was immunoSEQ multiplex PCR. The table records roughly 100,000 clones, roughly 91% of them present only once. Study-level points and caveats: It was only after the peak T cell response that any repertoires were sampled. Just six or seven AZD1222 recipients tested seropositive at baseline. The CD4 TCRs associated with vaccination extended across spike and predominated at 160-218 and 743-854. Compared with day 0, the breadth and depth of the Spike-specific TCR repertoire rose significantly after two doses of AZD1222.

The sample consisted of peripheral blood, taken 28 days after the second AZD1222 dose. This clonotype was obtained from an adult who received the AZD1222 COVID-19 vaccine. The V gene is TRBV7-6, the J gene TRBJ2-5, with 11 nucleotides matching TRBD2. The CDR3 is CASSQLAGAQETQYF. The CDR3 DNA follows: TGTGCCAGCAGTCAACTAGCGGGGGCCCAAGAGACCCAGTACTTC. Combining the CDR3 with reference TRBV7-6 and TRBJ2-5 gives the whole variable domain GAGVSQSPRYKVTKRGQDVALRCDPISGHVSLYWYRQALGQGPEFLTYFNYEAQQDKSGLPNDRFSAERPEGSISTLTIQRTEQRDSAMYRCASSQLAGAQETQYFGPGTRLLVL.